This TCR beta chain originates from a study of tumor and adjacent non-tumor tissue in lung cancer (dated 2018 in TCRdb). Concerning the study at large: By cancer type, the cohort comprised eleven to twelve adenocarcinoma patients, a couple of squamous cell carcinoma patients and 1 small cell lung cancer patient. The 15 enrolled patients, of whom some 10 were men and 5 were women, were aged about 30 to 80 years and were diagnosed with TNM stage I to III disease. In total, sequencing yielded 95 million to 150 million productive TCRbeta reads, which works out to an average of about 4.2 million reads per sample. TCRbeta CDR3 sequencing was performed on roughly 32 paired specimens, with one tumor sample and one normal lung sample collected per patient. The study compared bulk TCRbeta repertoires from lung tumor tissue and matched distant non-tumor lung tissue of over 13 lung cancer patients. What the work shows at the level of the full study, not this receptor alone: Peripheral blood was not sequenced, so blood TCRbeta repertoires in these lung cancer patients were not examined. TCR diversity (inverse Simpson) was significantly higher in tumor than in normal lung tissue (roughly 390 vs 170, P = 0.0075, Mann-Whitney U test). With only approximately 16 patients in the cohort, the authors noted that larger samples and more detailed clinical data are needed. TCR diversity was significantly higher in younger patients, and greater tumor TCR diversity was associated with shorter overall survival and shorter disease-free survival. In normal lung, the top 100 clones accounted for a significantly larger cumulative share of the repertoire than in tumor tissue. The methods do not name the sequencing platform or mention unique molecular identifiers.

RNA was isolated from bulk, unsorted tissue, and RNA quality was assessed with a NanoDrop ND-1000 and an Agilent 2100. Distant non-tumor tissue taken more than 3 cm from the tumor edge was used as the normal lung sample. All donors had newly diagnosed lung cancer, had not received prior chemotherapy, and were admitted for thoracic surgery in China between August and November 2014. Patients who had received previous radiotherapy or chemotherapy, or who had another concurrent cancer, were excluded from the study. Pieces of surgical tissue measuring about 1-2.1 cm3 were kept in RNAlater solution and held at -80 degrees C until needed. CDR3 length: 13 amino acids, cysteine to phenylalanine. Left in the record is the CDR3 DNA by itself, 39 bases read in frame from the first base. Looking up the germline V gene yields CDR1 MDHEN and CDR2 SYDVKM. The library was obtained by multiplex PCR. Instrument on record: Illumina HiSeq 2500. Following protocols modified from ARM-PCR, the researchers constructed TCRbeta libraries through three rounds of nested PCR with primers (Table S4). Before sequencing, PCR products of 200-500 bp were cut from the gel and purified using the QIAquick gel extraction kit. As for the original processing: Trimmomatic was used to clean the reads, FLASH merged the cleaned reads into complete CDR3 sequences, and MiTCR assigned the sequences to V(D)J germline segments. VDJtools was used to compute clonal diversity as the inverse Simpson's index. In-frame sequences without a premature stop codon were defined as productive reads. TCRdb reanalyzed the raw reads on its own, using fastp at Q25 for trimming and MiXCR for clone calling, and kept in-frame beta chains. Identical CDR3 protein sequences are pooled into one entry, listed with their most common genes and DNA. The V and J calls follow TCRdb's processing rather than the paper's. Recorded for this sample are about 44,000 distinct CDR3 sequences; about two thirds of them occurred a single time. The ten most abundant clones make up 30% of the sample.

Points on this clonotype: No antigen is known for it. A much larger clone differs from this one at a single base, so this may be a read error.

The sequenced material came from distant non-tumor lung tissue. The sequence came from a woman aged 65 to 85 with non-small cell lung cancer. The chain is assembled from TRBV28 and TRBJ2-3, with the D gene uncertain. For the CDR3, the sequence is CATSLVGSGTQYF. At the DNA level, the sequence is TGTGCCACCAGTTTAGTCGGGTCTGGTACGCAGTATTTT.